This T cell receptor (beta chain) came from a study of blood T cell repertoires in COVID-19. Across the study: Material from acute and convalescent COVID-19 was sourced from the United States, Italy and Spain.

Participants reported their clinical history, and cohort assignment relied on those reports. The CDR3 covers 14 residues. Trimming took 5 bases from V and 0 from J; bases not matched to a gene: 2. Germline assignment: CDR1 SNHLY and CDR2 FYNNEI. TCRdb's table, derived via immunoSEQ multiplex PCR, lists solely in-frame clones and lacks some. The table includes some 200,000 clones, around 87% detected once. The sequence was obtained from a woman in her twenties or thirties who had recovered from COVID-19. The chain uses TRBV2 and TRBJ2-7; 9 bases line up with TRBD1. Material: PBMCs or T cells enriched from blood (not recorded which). CDR3 nucleotide sequence: TGTGCCAGCAGTATGGGACAGGGCTCCTACGAGCAGTACTTC. This translates into CASSMGQGSYEQYF. The full variable domain, its missing parts supplied by reference TRBV2 and TRBJ2-7, is EPEVTQTPSHQVTQMGQEVILRCVPISNHLYFYWYRQILGQKVEFLVSFYNNEISEKSEIFDDQFSVERPDGSNFTLKIRSTKLEDSAMYFCASSMGQGSYEQYFGPGTRLTVT.